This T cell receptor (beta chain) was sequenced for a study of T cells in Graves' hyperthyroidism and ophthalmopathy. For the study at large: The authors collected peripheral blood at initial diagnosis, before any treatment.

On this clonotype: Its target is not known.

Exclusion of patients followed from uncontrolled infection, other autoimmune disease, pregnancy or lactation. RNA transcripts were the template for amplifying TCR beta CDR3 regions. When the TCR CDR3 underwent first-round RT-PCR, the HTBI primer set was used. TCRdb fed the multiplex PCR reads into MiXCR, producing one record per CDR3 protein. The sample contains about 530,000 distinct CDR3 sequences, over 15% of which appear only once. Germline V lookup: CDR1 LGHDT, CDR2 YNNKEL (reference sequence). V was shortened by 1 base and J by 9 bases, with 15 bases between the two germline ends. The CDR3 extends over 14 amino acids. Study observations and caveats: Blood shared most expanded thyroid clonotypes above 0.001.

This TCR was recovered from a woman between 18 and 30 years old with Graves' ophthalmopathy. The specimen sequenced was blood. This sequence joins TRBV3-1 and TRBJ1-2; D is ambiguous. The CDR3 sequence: CASSQVSSPASYTF. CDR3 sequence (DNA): TGTGCCAGCAGCCAAGTTTCAAGCCCCGCCAGCTACACCTTC.